This record covers a single T cell receptor beta chain. The data were taken from a study of blood T cell repertoires in COVID-19. Per the original data handling: Amplification from reference gene primers served as the basis for estimated nucleated cell counts. Repertoires were generated with immunoSEQ multiplex PCR, while TCRdb's copy carries only in-frame clones and drops some. The V and J calls and clone size were taken over from that table, and D and trimming were inferred from the DNA. This table holds fewer than 350,000 clones, 65% to 90% found once. The germline V gene has CDR1 LNHDA and CDR2 SQIVND (reference sequence). The ends lost 4 bases at V and 1 base at J; junction bases unmatched: 5. The CDR3 loop spans 16 amino acids.

The sequence derives from a woman in her forties with acute COVID-19. Input material: PBMCs or T cells enriched from blood (not recorded which). The J gene is TRBJ1-5, the V gene TRBV19, with 9 bases identical to TRBD1. The CDR3 sequence is CASSRTGTGSNQPQHF. CDR3 DNA sequence: TGTGCCAGTAGTAGAACCGGGACAGGGAGCAATCAGCCCCAGCATTTT.